This entry features one T cell receptor (beta chain) sequence. Its antigen remains unknown. Germline V gene lookup returns CDR1 LGHNA and CDR2 YSLEER. This CDR3 has 16 residues. Trimming took 4 bases from V and 5 from J; bases not matched to a gene: 12. cDNA libraries for TCR alpha and TCR beta, carrying sample barcodes and UMIs, came from 5'RACE with constant-segment primers. From the 5' RACE reads, TCRdb called clonotypes with MiXCR, one entry per CDR3 protein. The sample has fewer than 650,000 distinct CDR3 sequences, roughly a sixth seen once. This entry comes from a study of T-cell memory formation after mild COVID-19. About the study: There were largely donor-specific TCR clusters. Study-wide results and limits: Clones from the second wave (peaking day 37) had unconfirmed SARS-CoV-2 specificity. The finding that pre-infection memory included some responding clones suggested that cross-reactive memory joined.

The genes are TRBV4-3 and TRBJ2-5, with 8 bases lining up with TRBD1. Specimen: PBMCs or a T cell subset sorted from them (not recorded which). This receptor was obtained from an adult woman who had mild COVID-19 (a few samples of this study predate the infection). Cell type and time point are not known. The CDR3 DNA is TGCGCCAGCAGCCCCTGGGTCAGGGGGCAGCGGGAGACCCAGTACTTC. It encodes CASSPWVRGQRETQYF.